The 19 T cell receptor beta chains reported below all come from one sample, sequenced in a study of T-cell reconstitution after alpha-beta-depleted transplantation in children. Unique molecular identifiers were incorporated into the prepared TCRbeta library. Using its own MiXCR run on the PCR reads, TCRdb lists one record per CDR3 protein. The sample includes 200,000 or so distinct CDR3 sequences, roughly 6.3% of them seen just once. This specimen was PBMCs, taken before TCRalphabeta/CD19-depleted stem cell transplant. The receptors were sampled from a girl in the first two years of life with combined immunodeficiency, due to receive a stem cell transplant.

This clonotype was observed at least ten times. The V gene is TRBV7-2, the J gene TRBJ2-3, with a weak D call TRBD1 (5 bases). The V end lost 3 bases, the J end lost 2 bases, and 18 bases lay between the germline ends. The CDR3 has 17 residues. CDR1 is SGHTA, CDR2 FQGNSA, per germline. The CDR3 region is CASSFFLRGHLTDTQYF. The CDR3 DNA reads TGTGCCAGCAGCTTTTTCCTCCGAGGACACCTCACAGATACGCAGTATTTT.

The table lists this clonotype with many counts. The V call is TRBV7-2, the J call TRBJ2-3, with 15 bases lining up with TRBD2. From germline, CDR1 is SGHTA and CDR2 FQGNSA. This CDR3 region has 15 residues. The V segment lost 3 bases and the J segment 6 bases; nucleotides outside the gene matches: 1. The chain's CDR3 is CASSFGTSGGDTQYF. The CDR3 nucleotides are TGTGCCAGCAGCTTTGGGACTAGCGGGGGGGATACGCAGTATTTT.

There are many counts of this clonotype. The V gene is TRBV7-3, the J gene TRBJ2-1; possible D gene TRBD2, 6 bases. CDR1 and CDR2 (germline): SGHTA, FQGTGA. The CDR3 runs 15 residues. V gave up 1 base and J gave up 2 bases, with 9 bases separating them. The CDR3 DNA reads TGTGCCAGCAGCTTAAGTCCTAGCGCCTACAATGAGCAGTTCTTC. It encodes CASSLSPSAYNEQFF.

This clonotype has ten or more counts. The rearrangement links TRBV11-3 to TRBJ1-1, with 7 bases lining up with TRBD1. The J segment lost 5 bases and the V segment lost 5 bases, leaving 8 bases of the junction unmatched. Germline V gives CDR1 SGHNT, CDR2 YENEEA. This CDR3 spans 14 amino acids. CDR3 sequence: CASSHRTGRTEAFF. In DNA, the CDR3 is TGTGCCAGCAGCCACAGGACAGGACGGACTGAAGCTTTCTTT.

This clonotype was seen repeatedly, ten times or more. The chain couples TRBV7-3 to TRBJ1-1; D is unresolved. Germline loops: CDR1 SGHTA, CDR2 FQGTGA. Between the trimmed V and J ends, which lost 2 bases and 4 bases, there was a span of 11 bases. The CDR3 is made up of 14 amino acids. The CDR3 DNA reads as TGTGCCAGCAGCTTACAGACCGCGGGCACTGAAGCTTTCTTT. Its protein is CASSLQTAGTEAFF.

There are many counts of this clonotype. The chain combines TRBV7-9 with TRBJ2-5; TRBD2 agrees at 11 bases. Trimming at V came to 4 bases and at J to 4 bases, leaving 8 bases not matched to a gene. The CDR3 extends over 16 amino acids. Germline V gives CDR1 SEHNR, CDR2 FQNEAQ (reference sequence). CDR3 sequence reads: CASSYPVLAGGETQYF. The CDR3, as DNA: TGTGCCAGCAGCTACCCTGTCCTAGCGGGAGGAGAGACCCAGTACTTC.

This clonotype was counted ten times or more. This rearrangement joins TRBV7-3 to TRBJ2-1, with no clear D. V gave up 5 bases and J gave up 7 bases, with 12 bases separating them. Germline V gene lookup returns CDR1 SGHTA and CDR2 FQGTGA. The CDR3 loop spans 13 amino acids. DNA for the CDR3: TGTGCCAGCAGCGCGATGGAAGAGAATGAGCAGTTCTTC. The encoded protein is CASSAMEENEQFF.

Ten or more counts support this clonotype. V usage is TRBV28 and J usage is TRBJ2-1; weak D call: TRBD2 (6 bases). Germline assignment: CDR1 MDHEN and CDR2 SYDVKM. The ends were cut back, 1 base at V and 7 bases at J, with 8 bases in the middle. CDR3 length: 13 amino acids. The DNA for the CDR3 is TGTGCCAGCAGTTTATTCCGGGGGAATGAGCAGTTCTTC. Its protein product is CASSLFRGNEQFF.

This sequence joins TRBV7-3 and TRBJ2-2, with 16 bases aligning to TRBD2. Germline V gene sequence: CDR1 SGHTA, CDR2 FQGTGA. The CDR3 is made up of 19 amino acids. The junction had 12 bases not matched to a gene; V was cut back by 8 bases and J by 3 bases. CDR3 sequence: CASCSPGLAGGLYTGELFF. CDR3 DNA sequence: TGTGCCAGCTGTTCCCCGGGACTAGCGGGGGGGCTTTACACCGGGGAGCTGTTTTTT.

By sample fraction, this clonotype is medium-sized. The rearrangement uses TRBV12-3 or TRBV12-4 and TRBJ2-3, with 8 bases matching TRBD2. The CDR3 is made up of 14 amino acids. J gave up 4 bases and V 2 bases, and 2 bases lay outside the gene matches. The CDR3 coding sequence is TGTGCCAGCAGTTTACGGCGGGAGGCAGATACGCAGTATTTT. This codes for CASSLRREADTQYF.

The chain joins TRBV28 to TRBJ2-5, with 8 nucleotides matching TRBD1. This CDR3 has 14 residues. The germline gives CDR1 MDHEN, CDR2 SYDVKM. V lost 6 bases to trimming and J lost 3 bases; unmatched junction nucleotides: 6. The chain's CDR3 is CASSPDRVEETQYF. DNA of the CDR3: TGTGCCAGCAGCCCGGACAGGGTGGAAGAGACCCAGTACTTC.

The genes are TRBV7-9 and TRBJ1-3, with TRBD1 identical over 7 bases. The CDR3 length is 16 residues. The germline CDR1 and CDR2 sequences are SEHNR and FQNEAQ (reference sequence). J gave up 1 base and V 3 bases, and 6 bases lay outside the gene matches. The CDR3 bases are TGTGCCAGCAGCTTCGTGGGACAGCCGTCTGGAAACACCATATATTTT. Translating it yields CASSFVGQPSGNTIYF.

This clonotype was seen at least ten times. J is TRBJ1-1 and V is TRBV4-3; D not certain. Germline V gene lookup returns CDR1 LGHNA and CDR2 YSLEER. Trimming took 1 base from V and 1 from J, leaving 7 bases between them. This CDR3 is built from 14 residues. CDR3: CASSQGMTNTEAFF. CDR3 coding DNA: TGCGCCAGCAGCCAAGGCATGACGAACACTGAAGCTTTCTTT.

This clonotype came up many times. This chain links TRBV29-1 with TRBJ2-7; perhaps TRBD1 as D (6 bases). The germline CDR1 and CDR2 sequences are SQVTM and ANQGSEA. Deletions cut 5 bases from V and 0 bases from J, with 11 bases between. CDR3 length: 13 residues. CDR3 loop: CSVQGPSSYEQYF. The CDR3 DNA is TGCAGCGTTCAGGGGCCGAGCTCCTACGAGCAGTACTTC.

The rearrangement joins TRBV7-6 to TRBJ2-3; TRBD1 matches at 8 bases. There are 17 residues in the CDR3. The junction had 12 bases not matched to a gene; V was cut back by 5 bases and J by 2 bases. Germline V gene lookup returns CDR1 SGHVS and CDR2 FNYEAQ. DNA of the CDR3: TGTGCCAGCAGCATGACCGGGACAGGAGCCTTCACAGATACGCAGTATTTT. The encoded protein is CASSMTGTGAFTDTQYF.

This clonotype has at least ten counts. The chain carries TRBV5-1 and TRBJ2-3; D not certain. The CDR3 extends over 13 amino acids. Per germline, CDR1 SGHRS and CDR2 YFSETQ. V lost 4 bases to trimming and J lost 5 bases, with 11 bases between them. The CDR3 region is CASSLDDLDTQYF. CDR3 DNA: TGCGCCAGCAGCCTTGACGACTTAGATACGCAGTATTTT.

This clonotype was counted at least ten times. The chain combines TRBV7-9 with TRBJ2-2; 7 positions agree with TRBD1. The J segment lost 4 bases and the V segment lost 7 bases, leaving 12 bases of the junction unmatched. Germline V lookup: CDR1 SEHNR, CDR2 FQNEAQ (reference sequence). The CDR3 loop spans 16 amino acids. The CDR3 reads CASIYSTGLGTGELFF. DNA of the CDR3: TGTGCCAGCATCTACTCGACAGGGTTGGGCACCGGGGAGCTGTTTTTT.

This clonotype has ten or more counts. This sequence joins TRBV29-1 and TRBJ2-1; 15 nucleotides agree with TRBD2. Germline V gene data show CDR1 as SQVTM and CDR2 as ANQGSEA. This CDR3 is 17 amino acids long. V dropped 7 bases and J dropped 4; count of bases not matched to a gene: 11. The CDR3 nucleotides are TGCAGCGCCTTAACCGGGACTAGCGGGAGGAGGTACAATGAGCAGTTCTTC. Its translation is CSALTGTSGRRYNEQFF.

Ten or more counts support this clonotype. The chain couples TRBV24-1 to TRBJ1-5, with 7 bases that match TRBD1. V shed 12 bases, J shed 7 bases, and the junction held 8 bases outside the gene matches. The CDR3 runs to 12 residues. CDR1 is KGHDR, CDR2 SFDVKD, per germline. In nucleotides, the CDR3 is TGTGCCGCCGACAGGGTGCGACAGCCCCAGCATTTT. It encodes CAADRVRQPQHF.